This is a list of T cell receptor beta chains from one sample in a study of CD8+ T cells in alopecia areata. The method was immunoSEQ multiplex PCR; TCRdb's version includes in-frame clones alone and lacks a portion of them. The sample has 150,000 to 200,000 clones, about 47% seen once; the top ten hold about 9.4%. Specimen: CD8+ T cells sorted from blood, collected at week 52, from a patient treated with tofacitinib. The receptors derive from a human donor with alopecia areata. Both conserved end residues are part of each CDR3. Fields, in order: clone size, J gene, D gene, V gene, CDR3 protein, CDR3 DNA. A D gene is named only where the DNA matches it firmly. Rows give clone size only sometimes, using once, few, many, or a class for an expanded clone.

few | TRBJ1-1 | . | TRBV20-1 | CSARGAFF | TGCAGTGCTAGGGGAGCTTTCTTT
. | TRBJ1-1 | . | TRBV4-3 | CASSQEWRVDEAFF | TGCGCCAGCAGCCAAGAATGGAGAGTTGATGAAGCTTTCTTT
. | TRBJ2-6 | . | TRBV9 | CASSGRGGANVLTF | TGTGCCAGCAGCGGTCGAGGTGGGGCCAACGTCCTGACTTTC
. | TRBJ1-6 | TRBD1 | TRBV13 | CASSPVGDRGTSPLHF | TGTGCCAGCAGCCCCGTCGGGGACAGGGGGACTTCACCCCTCCACTTT
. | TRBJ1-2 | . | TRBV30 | CACYDWANYGYTF | TGTGCCTGTTACGATTGGGCTAACTATGGCTACACCTTC
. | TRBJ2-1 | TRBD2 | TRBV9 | CASSVQAGGYNEQFF | TGTGCCAGCAGCGTACAGGCGGGGGGTTACAATGAGCAGTTCTTC
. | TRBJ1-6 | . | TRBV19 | CASSIDLWTDNSPLHF | TGTGCCAGTAGTATAGATCTTTGGACAGATAATTCACCCCTCCACTTT
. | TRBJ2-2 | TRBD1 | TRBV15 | CATSGTAETGELFF | TGTGCCACCAGCGGGACAGCAGAGACCGGGGAGCTGTTTTTT
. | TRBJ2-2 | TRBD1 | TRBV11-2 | CASSPQDRVGTGELFF | TGTGCCAGCAGCCCCCAGGACAGGGTTGGCACCGGGGAGCTGTTTTTT
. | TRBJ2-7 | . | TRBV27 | CASSLGGGWEQYF | TGTGCCAGCAGTCTAGGGGGAGGTTGGGAGCAGTACTTC
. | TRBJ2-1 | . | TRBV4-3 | CASSRLTGQIDEQFF | TGCGCCAGCAGCCGGTTAACAGGACAAATCGATGAGCAGTTCTTC
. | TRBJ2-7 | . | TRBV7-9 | CASSLAAAYEQYF | TGTGCCAGCAGCTTAGCGGCAGCCTACGAGCAGTACTTC
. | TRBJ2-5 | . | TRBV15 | CATSRDLPGETQYF | TGTGCCACCAGCAGAGACCTCCCTGGAGAGACCCAGTACTTC
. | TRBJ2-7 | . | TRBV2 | CASSESISYEQYF | TGTGCCAGCAGTGAATCGATTTCCTACGAGCAGTACTTC
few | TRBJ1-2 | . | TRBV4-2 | CASSQDWSGRTPGYTF | TGTGCCAGCAGCCAAGACTGGTCAGGGAGGACCCCTGGCTACACCTTC
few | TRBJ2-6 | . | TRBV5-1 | CASSPRSSGANVLTF | TGCGCCAGCAGCCCAAGGAGCTCTGGGGCCAACGTCCTGACTTTC
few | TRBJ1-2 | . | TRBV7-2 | CASSLITVFGYGYTF | TGTGCCAGCAGCTTAATAACGGTGTTCGGTTATGGCTACACCTTC
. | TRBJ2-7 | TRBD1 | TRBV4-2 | CASSQAPGQVHEQYF | TGTGCCAGCAGCCAAGCCCCGGGACAGGTCCACGAGCAGTACTTC
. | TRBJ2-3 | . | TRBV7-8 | CASSPLASLTDTQYF | TGTGCCAGCAGCCCACTAGCTTCACTCACAGATACGCAGTATTTT
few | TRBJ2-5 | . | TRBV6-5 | CASSYDSEETQYF | TGTGCCAGCAGTTACGATAGCGAAGAGACCCAGTACTTC